The next 30 T cell receptor beta chains were all read from a single sample in a study of cytomegalovirus exposure and HLA in healthy donors. The PCR used 60 Vbeta and 13 Jbeta primers. Produced via immunoSEQ multiplex PCR; TCRdb's table is partial and in-frame only. This table has about 89,000 clones, around 77% appearing once. Sequencing input: PBMCs. These receptors originate from a man aged 25-45 years in good health and CMV-seronegative.

The chain carries TRBV7-9 and TRBJ2-3; possibly TRBD1 for D (6 bases). This CDR3 spans 19 amino acids. Trimming stripped 2 bases from V and 0 bases from J, with 21 bases between. Germline V gene lookup returns CDR1 SEHNR and CDR2 FQNEAQ (reference sequence). CDR3 sequence reads: CASSLTWAGAVRSTDTQYF. CDR3 bases: TGTGCCAGCAGCTTAACTTGGGCAGGGGCGGTGCGGAGCACAGATACGCAGTATTTT.

As to this clone: Additional DNA sequences in this sample encode the identical CDR3. The chain recombines TRBV19 with TRBJ1-1; 7 bases align to TRBD1. The CDR3 is 13 amino acids. Germline CDR1 is LNHDA and CDR2 is SQIVND (reference sequence). The junction had 3 bases not matched to a gene; V was cut back by 5 bases and J by 3 bases. The DNA for the CDR3 is TGTGCCAGTAGTCGGCAGGGGGACACTGAAGCTTTCTTT. Amino acids: CASSRQGDTEAFF.

The J gene is TRBJ2-1, the V gene TRBV18, with D perhaps matching TRBD1 (5 bases). The CDR3 spans 13 residues. CDR1 is KGHSH and CDR2 is LQKENI in the germline V gene. Between the trimmed V and J ends, which lost 2 bases and 10 bases, there was a span of 12 bases. The CDR3 DNA reads as TGTGCCAGCTCACCAGGGGCAGGATTCGAGCAGTTCTTC. This encodes CASSPGAGFEQFF.

This chain links TRBV19 with TRBJ2-3; 9 bases line up with TRBD1. The V gene end was trimmed by 11 bases and the J gene end by 6 bases; junction bases not matched to a gene: 15. This CDR3 spans 15 amino acids. Germline V lookup: CDR1 LNHDA, CDR2 SQIVND (reference sequence). The CDR3 bases are TGTGCCGTCAAATGGGGACAGGGTGTGCAGGATACGCAGTATTTT. It encodes CAVKWGQGVQDTQYF. The entire variable domain, with the rest obtained from reference TRBV19 and TRBJ2-3, is as follows: DGGITQSPKYLFRKEGQNVTLSCEQNLNHDAMYWYRQDPGQGLRLIYYSQIVNDFQKGDIAEGYSVSREKKESFPLTVTSAQKNPTAFYLCAVKWGQGVQDTQYFGPGTRLTVL.

The chain couples TRBV7-2 to TRBJ1-5; no definite D call. Trimming took off 0 bases at V and 6 bases at J, with 15 bases between the two ends. This CDR3 contains 16 residues. Germline values: CDR1 SGHTA, CDR2 FQGNSA. CDR3 in DNA: TGTGCCAGCAGCTTAGCGGTTTTGAGACGGGGTCAGCCCCAGCATTTT. This encodes CASSLAVLRRGQPQHF.

The chain uses TRBV10-3 and TRBJ1-4; 9 bases fit TRBD1. This CDR3 has 13 amino acids. CDR1 and CDR2 from the germline V gene are ENHRY and SYGVKD. V lost 7 bases and J lost 7; bases outside the gene matches: 4. The CDR3 loop reads CAITGDRAEKLFF. CDR3 nucleotide sequence: TGTGCCATCACGGGGGACAGGGCTGAAAAACTGTTTTTT.

The rearrangement joins TRBV18 to TRBJ2-7, with D possibly matching TRBD2 (6 bases). Germline V CDR1 and CDR2: KGHSH, LQKENI. The CDR3 covers 13 residues. Deletions cut 0 bases from V and 7 bases from J, with 10 bases between. As DNA, the CDR3 is TGTGCCAGCTCACCACCGGCGGGGTGGGAGCAGTACTTC. Encoded protein: CASSPPAGWEQYF.

The J gene is TRBJ2-3, the V gene TRBV27; the match to TRBD1 covers 8 bases. This CDR3 spans 16 amino acids. From germline, CDR1 is MNHEY and CDR2 SMNVEV (reference sequence). J was trimmed by 0 bases and V by 5 bases; bases with no gene match: 7. The CDR3 sequence: CASSLYQGASTDTQYF. CDR3 nucleotides: TGTGCCAGCAGTCTATACCAGGGGGCTAGCACAGATACGCAGTATTTT.

The V and J genes are TRBV6-6 and TRBJ1-2; 8 nucleotides align to TRBD1. The germline V gene encodes CDR1 MNHNY and CDR2 SVGAGI (reference sequence). This CDR3 is 13 amino acids long. V dropped 6 bases and J dropped 8; count of bases not matched to a gene: 8. CDR3 DNA: TGTGCCAGCAGCAAAGAGGACAGGGCGGGCTACACCTTC. Its translation: CASSKEDRAGYTF.

This clone was counted a few times. The chain couples TRBV5-5 to TRBJ2-1; 10 bases agree with TRBD2. Germline values: CDR1 SGHKS, CDR2 YYEKEE (reference sequence). There are 19 residues in the CDR3. With V trimmed by 1 base and J by 3 bases, 13 bases remained unmatched. The CDR3 is CASSLLVAGGSQIYNEQFF. CDR3 DNA sequence: TGTGCCAGCAGCTTGCTTGTAGCGGGGGGCTCACAAATCTACAATGAGCAGTTCTTC. The entire variable domain, with the rest obtained from reference TRBV5-5 and TRBJ2-1, is as follows: DAGVTQSPTHLIKTRGQQVTLRCSPISGHKSVSWYQQVLGQGPQFIFQYYEKEERGRGNFPDRFSARQFPNYSSELNVNALLLGDSALYLCASSLLVAGGSQIYNEQFFGPGTRLTVL.

V usage is TRBV10-1 and J usage is TRBJ1-5; D is uncertain. The V and J ends lost 0 bases and 2 bases respectively, with 20 bases between them. The CDR3 spans 19 residues. Germline V gene lookup returns CDR1 WNHNN and CDR2 SYGVQD (reference sequence). The DNA for the CDR3 is TGCGCCAGCAGTGAGTCGACTTCTACCCGAATAGTGGGCAATCAGCCCCAGCATTTT. Its translation: CASSESTSTRIVGNQPQHF.

The chain combines TRBV4-2 with TRBJ2-3; the D gene is possibly TRBD2 (5 bases). The CDR3 spans 15 residues. Trimming removed 4 bases from V and 2 bases from J, with 13 bases in between. Germline assignment: CDR1 LGHNA and CDR2 YNFKEQ. The CDR3 nucleotides are TGTGCCAGCAGCCCGGGGATTTTACCCACAGATACGCAGTATTTT. This encodes CASSPGILPTDTQYF.

The chain joins TRBV5-4 to TRBJ2-7; D is ambiguous. Looked up from germline, CDR1 is SGHNT and CDR2 is YYREEE (reference sequence). Trimming removed 4 bases from V and 3 bases from J, with 11 bases in between. The CDR3 loop spans 13 amino acids. CDR3 sequence: CASSMEPGYEQYF. CDR3 nucleotide sequence: TGTGCCAGCAGCATGGAGCCCGGCTACGAGCAGTACTTC.

The chain couples TRBV9 to TRBJ2-3; maybe TRBD2 (6 bases). The germline gives CDR1 SGDLS, CDR2 YYNGEE. Trimming took 0 bases from V and 3 from J, leaving 11 bases between them. The CDR3 spans 15 residues. The CDR3: CASSVAAGLTDTQYF. DNA of the CDR3: TGTGCCAGCAGCGTAGCCGCGGGATTGACAGATACGCAGTATTTT. Complete variable domain (other parts from reference TRBV9 and TRBJ2-3): DSGVTQTPKHLITATGQRVTLRCSPRSGDLSVYWYQQSLDQGLQFLIQYYNGEERAKGNILERFSAQQFPDLHSELNLSSLELGDSALYFCASSVAAGLTDTQYFGPGTRLTVL.

The CDR3 coding sequence is TGTGCCAGCAGACTACGATACAGGGGCTATGGCTACACCTTC. Translation: CASRLRYRGYGYTF. The chain has TRBV6-1 and TRBJ1-2, with 7 nucleotides matching TRBD1. CDR3 length: 14 amino acids. V lost 6 bases to trimming and J lost 4 bases; unmatched junction nucleotides: 8. Germline V CDR1 and CDR2: MNHNS, SASEGT.

This clone occurred a few times. The sample has other DNA sequences that encode this CDR3 too. The chain uses TRBV30 and TRBJ1-5, with D unresolved. The CDR3 is made up of 13 amino acids. CDR1 is GTSNPN, CDR2 SVGIG, per germline (reference sequence). V was trimmed by 3 bases and J by 4 bases, leaving 10 bases between them. The CDR3 sequence: CAWSGSDNQPQHF. As DNA, the CDR3 is TGTGCCTGGAGCGGGTCGGATAATCAGCCCCAGCATTTT. The variable domain in full, completed from reference TRBV30 and TRBJ1-5, reads SQTIHQWPATLVQPVGSPLSLECTVEGTSNPNLYWYRQAAGRGLQLLFYSVGIGQISSEVPQNLSASRPQDRQFILSSKKLLLSDSGFYLCAWSGSDNQPQHFGDGTRLSIL.

This clone was counted only a few times. The rearrangement links TRBV11-2 to TRBJ2-3; possible D gene TRBD1, 5 bases. Germline V gives CDR1 SGHAT, CDR2 FQNNGV. The CDR3 runs 15 residues. With 5 bases removed from V and 5 bases from J, the gap between germline ends came to 17 bases. This CDR3 reads CASSPLGQLGDTQYF. CDR3 bases: TGTGCCAGCAGCCCTCTGGGGCAGTTGGGAGATACGCAGTATTTT.

The chain has TRBV5-1 and TRBJ1-6; D is unresolved. There are 14 residues in the CDR3. V was shortened by 3 bases and J by 9 bases, with 13 bases between the two germline ends. The germline V gene has CDR1 SGHRS and CDR2 YFSETQ. CDR3 DNA: TGCGCCAGCAGCTCGAGCGGCGGTGGTTCACCCCTCCACTTT. Translated, it gives CASSSSGGGSPLHF.

The chain joins TRBV10-1 to TRBJ2-1; TRBD2 matches 9 bases. The germline V gene encodes CDR1 WNHNN and CDR2 SYGVQD (reference sequence). Unmatched junction bases numbered 7, after V lost 1 base and J lost 9 bases. This CDR3 spans 15 amino acids. DNA for the CDR3: TGCGCCAGCAGTGAGTGGGGTAGCGGGAGTATTGAGCAGTTCTTC. Translated: CASSEWGSGSIEQFF.

The chain uses TRBV7-2 and TRBJ1-6, with unresolved D. The V and J ends lost 1 base and 7 bases respectively, with 14 bases between them. The CDR3 sequence is 16 residues long. Germline loops: CDR1 SGHTA, CDR2 FQGNSA. CDR3 DNA: TGTGCCAGCAGCTTAGAGAGACATCATCGCAATTCACCCCTCCACTTT. Translating it yields CASSLERHHRNSPLHF.

The V call is TRBV6-5, the J call TRBJ1-1, with 9 bases matching TRBD1. This CDR3 has 15 amino acids. Unmatched junction bases numbered 8, after V lost 0 bases and J lost 9 bases. Germline V gene sequence: CDR1 MNHEY, CDR2 SVGAGI. This chain's CDR3 is CASSYSRTGDGKAFF. As DNA, the CDR3 is TGTGCCAGCAGTTACTCGCGGACAGGGGATGGAAAAGCTTTCTTT.

The chain couples TRBV6-5 to TRBJ1-1, with D uncertain. The CDR3 length is 13 residues. Germline V gives CDR1 MNHEY, CDR2 SVGAGI. Trimming took 7 bases from V and 1 from J, leaving 10 bases between them. The CDR3 reads CASTVTPNTEAFF. In DNA form, the CDR3 reads TGTGCCAGCACCGTGACACCGAACACTGAAGCTTTCTTT.

The chain uses TRBV19 and TRBJ2-7; no clear D gene. The CDR3 runs to 13 residues. The germline V gene encodes CDR1 LNHDA and CDR2 SQIVND (reference sequence). Trimming shortened V by 3 bases and J by 1 base, and 7 bases separated the two germline ends. CDR3 protein: CASSISVSYEQYF. Here the CDR3 DNA reads TGTGCCAGTAGTATCTCGGTATCCTACGAGCAGTACTTC.

The chain joins TRBV29-1 to TRBJ2-2; 15 nucleotides align to TRBD2. From germline, CDR1 is SQVTM and CDR2 ANQGSEA. This CDR3 contains 14 residues. Trimming cost V 6 bases and J 6 bases; bases outside gene matches: 2. Here the CDR3 reads CSVGLAGGPGELFF. The CDR3, as DNA: TGCAGCGTCGGACTAGCGGGGGGGCCCGGGGAGCTGTTTTTT.

This CDR3 is CASSFLNEQYF. In DNA form, the CDR3 reads TGTGCCAGCAGCTTCTTGAACGAGCAGTACTTC. This rearrangement joins TRBV7-2 to TRBJ2-5, with D unclear. The J call is in doubt because the DNA end fits TRBJ2-7 better. CDR1 SGHTA and CDR2 FQGNSA come from the germline V gene. The CDR3 sequence is 11 residues long.

The chain combines TRBV5-1 with TRBJ2-2; 7 nucleotides align to TRBD2. With V trimmed by 4 bases and J by 8 bases, 11 bases remained unmatched. Looked up from germline, CDR1 is SGHRS and CDR2 is YFSETQ. The CDR3 has 15 amino acids. The CDR3 sequence is CASSTTPTSSGELFF. DNA for the CDR3: TGCGCCAGCAGCACGACCCCGACTAGCTCGGGGGAGCTGTTTTTT.

This clone was seen ten or more times. The chain joins TRBV25-1 to TRBJ2-3; the match to TRBD1 covers 7 bases. Per the germline V gene, CDR1 is MGHDK and CDR2 is SYGVNS. The J segment lost 3 bases and the V segment lost 4 bases, leaving 1 base of the junction unmatched. The CDR3 loop spans 13 amino acids. CDR3 protein: CASSATGTDTQYF. The CDR3 bases are TGTGCCAGCAGTGCGACAGGGACAGATACGCAGTATTTT.

J is TRBJ2-1 and V is TRBV7-9, with 10 positions matching TRBD1. The CDR3 loop spans 18 amino acids. Germline values: CDR1 SEHNR, CDR2 FQNEAQ (reference sequence). Trimming at V came to 5 bases and at J to 0 bases, leaving 10 bases not matched to a gene. The CDR3 region has the DNA TGTGCCAGCAGCCCAGACAGGGGGCTACGGGGCTCCTACAATGAGCAGTTCTTC. Encoded protein: CASSPDRGLRGSYNEQFF.

This rearrangement joins TRBV28 to TRBJ2-1; no definite D call. Trimming stripped 1 base from V and 7 bases from J, with 5 bases between. CDR3 length equals 12 residues. Per the germline V gene, CDR1 is MDHEN and CDR2 is SYDVKM. CDR3 region: CASSLSPNEQFF. The DNA of the CDR3 is TGTGCCAGCAGTTTATCCCCGAATGAGCAGTTCTTC.

The chain joins TRBV27 to TRBJ2-7, with TRBD1 matching over 7 bases. V was clipped by 8 bases and J by 3 bases; unmatched bases: 7. This CDR3 is built from 13 residues. Per germline, CDR1 MNHEY and CDR2 SMNVEV (reference sequence). The CDR3 nucleotides read TGTGCCAGCGGAAGACAGGGAAACTACGAGCAGTACTTC. Translated: CASGRQGNYEQYF.